A single T cell receptor beta chain is shown here with its context. This specimen comes from a study of cytomegalovirus exposure and HLA in healthy donors. Assay used: immunoSEQ multiplex PCR; TCRdb lists only in-frame clones, some missing. Among 70,000 to 80,000 clones listed, approximately 95% were seen once. Germline CDR1 and CDR2: MGHRA and YSYEKL. CDR3 length equals 15 residues. Trimming pared 0 bases from V and 4 bases from J, leaving 10 bases between. The TCR originated in a woman between 18 and 29 years old in good health and CMV-seropositive. Sequences were obtained from PBMCs. The genes are TRBV4-1 and TRBJ2-1; D is perhaps TRBD1 (7 bases). The CDR3: CASSQDQGGYNEQFF. The CDR3 DNA follows: TGCGCCAGCAGCCAAGATCAGGGGGGTTACAATGAGCAGTTCTTC.